The source of this TCR beta chain is a study of blood T cell repertoires in COVID-19. Overall study context: Sources were T cells, B-cell-depleted T cells, or PBMCs; the material itself was cDNA or gDNA.

The CDR3 length is 12 residues. The germline V gene encodes CDR1 SEHNR and CDR2 FQNEAQ (reference sequence). V gave up 3 bases and J gave up 5 bases, with 7 bases separating them. Sequencing used immunoSEQ multiplex PCR; TCRdb keeps in-frame clones, though not all of them. This table holds roughly 130,000 clones, approximately 80% found once. The sequence was collected from a man aged 65 to 85 with acute or convalescent COVID-19. The rearrangement joins TRBV7-9 to TRBJ1-2; D is unresolved. The sequencing sample was made of peripheral blood. The CDR3 DNA reads as TGTGCCAGCAGCTTGGACTTTTATGGCTACACCTTC. Its protein product is CASSLDFYGYTF. Full variable domain (outside the CDR3, taken from reference TRBV7-9 and TRBJ1-2): DTGVSQNPRHKITKRGQNVTFRCDPISEHNRLYWYRQTLGQGPEFLTYFQNEAQLEKSRLLSDRFSAERPKGSFSTLEIQRTEQGDSAMYLCASSLDFYGYTFGSGTRLTVV.